The rows below give T cell receptor beta chains drawn from one sample of a study of T and B cells in COVID-19 patients. TCRdb recomputed calls from the multiplex PCR reads with MiXCR, one row per CDR3 protein. The sample lists some 13,000 distinct CDR3 sequences; 25% to 35% were seen once. The specimen sequenced was blood. These receptors were obtained from a human donor who had recovered from COVID-19. Both conserved end residues are part of each CDR3. D genes are given only for firm matches. The size entry is marked missing in some rows and otherwise reads once, few, many or a size class.

D,J,V,size,DNA,CDR3
TRBD1,TRBJ1-4,TRBV29-1,medium-sized,TGCAGCGTCGTGGGACAGAGGCATGAAAAACTGTTTTTT,CSVVGQRHEKLFF
.,TRBJ2-1,TRBV19,medium-sized,TGTGCCACCCTTATTACAGGGTCCTTCAATGAGCAGTTCTTC,CATLITGSFNEQFF
TRBD1,TRBJ1-4,TRBV6-1,once,TGTGCCAGCAGTGACCGCCCCGGACAGGGCGGTGAAAAACTGTTTTTT,CASSDRPGQGGEKLFF
TRBD1,TRBJ1-5,TRBV10-3,.,TGTGCCATCAGTTCCGGGACAGGGGGAACGGATCAGCCCCAGCATTTT,CAISSGTGGTDQPQHF
TRBD1,TRBJ2-5,TRBV6-5,many,TGTGCCAGCAGTTACTCGGGGGGACAGGGGGCAGGGGAGACCCAGTACTTC,CASSYSGGQGAGETQYF
.,TRBJ2-7,TRBV5-5,medium-sized,TGTGCCAGCAGCTCCGACTATACCCTTTTATACGAGCAGTACTTC,CASSSDYTLLYEQYF
TRBD1,TRBJ2-2,TRBV14,.,TGTGCCAGCAGCCAGGACTCTAGACAGGGGGCGGCCGGGGAGCTGTTTTTT,CASSQDSRQGAAGELFF
TRBD2,TRBJ2-5,TRBV15,many,TGTGCCACCAGTTTGAGGGGGGCGGGGGGCCTCGTGGAGACCCAGTACTTC,CATSLRGAGGLVETQYF
TRBD2,TRBJ2-3,TRBV6-1,few,TGTGCCAGCAGTAACCAAATAGCGGGGGGGTACACAGATACGCAGTATTTT,CASSNQIAGGYTDTQYF
.,TRBJ2-5,TRBV7-2,.,TGTGCCAGCAGCTTAGTCAACAGGGAGCAAGAGACCCAGTACTTC,CASSLVNREQETQYF
.,TRBJ1-2,TRBV15,.,TGTGCCACCAGCCACCCGGGGTTCTATGGCTACACCTTC,CATSHPGFYGYTF
.,TRBJ1-1,TRBV6-2/TRBV6-3,.,TGTGCCAGCAGTTACCTGGGACCGTGGTCCACTGAAGCTTTCTTT,CASSYLGPWSTEAFF
.,TRBJ2-2,TRBV30,medium-sized,TGTGCCTGGAGTTGGGGATCCACCGGGGAGCTGTTTTTT,CAWSWGSTGELFF
.,TRBJ2-7,TRBV6-5,few,TGTGCCAGCAAGAACGGAGGAGCGGCCTACGAGCAGTACTTC,CASKNGGAAYEQYF
TRBD1,TRBJ1-4,TRBV30,medium-sized,TGTGCCTGGAGTCCACGGGACAGGGATAATGAAAAACTGTTTTTT,CAWSPRDRDNEKLFF
.,TRBJ1-2,TRBV6-6,.,TGTGCCAGCAGGGACTTCAAGGGTGGCTACACCTTC,CASRDFKGGYTF
TRBD1,TRBJ1-1,TRBV19,many,TGTGCCAGTAGTACTCCCGAGGGGGCAGGCACTGAAGCTTTCTTT,CASSTPEGAGTEAFF
.,TRBJ1-2,TRBV4-3,.,TGCGCCAGCAGCCAAGAGATTGGGGGGCTCCTTGATGGCTACACCTTC,CASSQEIGGLLDGYTF
.,TRBJ2-4,TRBV6-5,.,TGTGCCAGCAGTGCGGACAGAAAAGCCAAAAACATTCAGTACTTC,CASSADRKAKNIQYF
TRBD2,TRBJ2-3,TRBV5-4,medium-sized,TGTGCCAGCAGCTTGGTTGGTAGCGGGGGTATAGATACGCAGTATTTT,CASSLVGSGGIDTQYF
TRBD1,TRBJ1-4,TRBV19,medium-sized,TGTGCCAGTAGTATGCCTCGGACAGGCGGAAATGAAAAACTGTTTTTT,CASSMPRTGGNEKLFF
.,TRBJ2-3,TRBV5-5,few,TGTGCCAGCAGCTTCCGGGCCCCTAGGGATACGCAGTATTTT,CASSFRAPRDTQYF
.,TRBJ2-7,TRBV19,medium-sized,TGTGCCAGTAGTCTGAGAGGCGAGCAGTACTTC,CASSLRGEQYF
.,TRBJ2-3,TRBV10-2,.,TGCGCCAGCAGTGAATTCTATACGCAGTATTTT,CASSEFYTQYF
TRBD2,TRBJ2-2,TRBV29-1,medium-sized,TGCAGCGTTGGACTAGCGGGAGCCGGATCGAACACCGGGGAGCTGTTTTTT,CSVGLAGAGSNTGELFF
TRBD2,TRBJ2-5,TRBV30,.,TGTGCCTCGGAAGGATTAGCGGGTGGAGAGACCCAGTACTTC,CASEGLAGGETQYF
.,TRBJ2-7,TRBV5-6,few,TGTGCCAGCAGCCCTAACTTAGGTTACGAGCAGTACTTC,CASSPNLGYEQYF
TRBD1,TRBJ2-7,TRBV5-4,few,TGTGCCAGCAGCTTGGAGGGACAGCCGTACGAGCAGTACTTC,CASSLEGQPYEQYF
.,TRBJ2-1,TRBV27,.,TGTGCCAGCAGCCCCGGGTGGGGGTCCTACAATGAGCAGTTCTTC,CASSPGWGSYNEQFF
.,TRBJ1-5,TRBV19,few,TGTGCCAGTAGTATTCAGGGGCCCGCCCTAGGGGCCCAGCATTTT,CASSIQGPALGAQHF
.,TRBJ2-1,TRBV24-1,.,TGTGCCACCAGTGACCCCGACAGCAGCTCCTACAATGAGCAGTTCTTC,CATSDPDSSSYNEQFF
.,TRBJ2-3,TRBV7-2,.,TGTGCCAGCAGCCCCGGACCGGGCACAGATACGCAGTATTTT,CASSPGPGTDTQYF
.,TRBJ2-4,TRBV6-2/TRBV6-3,.,TGTGCCAGCAGTTCCCCCCGGGTGGCCAAAAACATTCAGTACTTC,CASSSPRVAKNIQYF
.,TRBJ1-2,TRBV5-4,.,TGTGCCAGCAGCTTGGAAGGTGGAGGGGGAAACTATGGCTACACCTTC,CASSLEGGGGNYGYTF
TRBD2,TRBJ2-1,TRBV27,few,TGTGCCAGCAGAAAGGGTGTCGGAGGGAGCGGGGGCTACAATGAGCAGTTCTTC,CASRKGVGGSGGYNEQFF
.,TRBJ2-7,TRBV13,few,TGTGCCAGCAGCTTATTTTTAGCGCAACCCTACGAGCAGTACTTC,CASSLFLAQPYEQYF
.,TRBJ2-1,TRBV6-2/TRBV6-3,few,TGTGCCAGCTCGAAAACGGGTCTCTCCCTGGATGAGCAGTTCTTC,CASSKTGLSLDEQFF